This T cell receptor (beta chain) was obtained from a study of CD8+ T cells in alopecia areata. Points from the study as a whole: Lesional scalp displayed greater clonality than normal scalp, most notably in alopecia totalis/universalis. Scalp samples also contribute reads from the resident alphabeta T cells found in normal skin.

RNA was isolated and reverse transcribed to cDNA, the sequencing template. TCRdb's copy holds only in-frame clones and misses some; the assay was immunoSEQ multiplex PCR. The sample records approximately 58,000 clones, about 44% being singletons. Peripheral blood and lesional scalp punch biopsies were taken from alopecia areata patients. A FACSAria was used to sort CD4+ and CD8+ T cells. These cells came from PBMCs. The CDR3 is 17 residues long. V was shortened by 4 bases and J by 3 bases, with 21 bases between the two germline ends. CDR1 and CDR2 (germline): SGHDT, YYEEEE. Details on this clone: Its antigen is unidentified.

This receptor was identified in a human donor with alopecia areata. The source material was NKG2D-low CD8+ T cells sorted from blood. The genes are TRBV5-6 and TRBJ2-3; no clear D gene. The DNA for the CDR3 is TGTGCCAGCAGCGTGGCTCCGCGAACTTATAGGACAGATACGCAGTATTTT. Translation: CASSVAPRTYRTDTQYF.